Included here is one TCR beta chain sequence, with context. The antigen is undetermined. TCRdb's table, derived via immunoSEQ multiplex PCR, lists solely in-frame clones and lacks some. The sample includes under 200,000 clones, almost 90% seen only once; the top ten take more than 5.5%. The sample originates from a study of T cell responses to AZD1222 COVID-19 vaccine. Study-level points and caveats: Variant regions that are unmutated are reportedly the target of nearly half of spike-specific TCRs. Baseline serology detected seropositivity in only five to seven AZD1222 recipients. Spike-specific TCR breadth rose after two AZD1222 doses, and depth rose as well.

Material: peripheral blood, obtained on day 0 of AZD1222 vaccination. This clonotype was obtained from an adult in good health.

CDR3 loop: CAWSVPWRGDYNEQFF. The CDR3 DNA sequence: TGTGCCTGGAGTGTTCCTTGGCGGGGAGATTACAATGAGCAGTTCTTC. The chain has TRBV30 and TRBJ2-1, with D maybe TRBD2 (6 bases). The CDR3 consists of 16 residues. Germline V gene sequence: CDR1 GTSNPN, CDR2 SVGIG (reference sequence). Trimming removed 0 bases at V and 4 bases at J, with 16 bases between.